Each of the 5 T cell receptor beta chains below was sequenced from the same sample in a study of T-cell reconstitution after alpha-beta-depleted transplantation in children. Unique molecular identifiers tagged the TCRbeta library. Via MiXCR, TCRdb re-called the PCR reads, giving one row per CDR3 protein. The sample lists roughly 400,000 distinct CDR3 sequences; 20% were seen once. The material was PBMCs from the stem cell graft donor, obtained from the stem cell graft. The origin of the receptors is a human donor who donated a stem cell graft to a child with acute myeloid leukemia.

J is TRBJ2-1 and V is TRBV7-9; perhaps TRBD2 as D (6 bases). V lost 7 bases and J lost 6, with 10 bases in between. Germline loops: CDR1 SEHNR, CDR2 FQNEAQ (reference sequence). This CDR3 comprises 12 residues. CDR3 region: CASTGRLNEQFF. CDR3 bases: TGTGCCAGCACCGGGAGACTCAATGAGCAGTTCTTC.

This clonotype was counted ten times or more. This chain's CDR3 is CSAIRLAGDQETQYF. For the CDR3, the DNA is TGCAGTGCTATACGACTAGCGGGAGACCAAGAGACCCAGTACTTC. This chain connects TRBV20-1 to TRBJ2-5, with 12 bases identical to TRBD2. V was clipped by 4 bases and J by 0 bases; unmatched bases: 3. From germline, CDR1 is DFQATT and CDR2 SNEGSKA (reference sequence). This CDR3 is 15 amino acids long.

The V call is TRBV6-2 or TRBV6-3, the J call TRBJ2-7; maybe TRBD1 (6 bases). CDR1 is MNHEY and CDR2 is SVGEGT in the germline V gene. CDR3 length: 12 residues. V was cut by 8 bases and J by 1 base, with 9 bases left in between. The CDR3 spells CASDDRSYEQYF. Here the CDR3 DNA reads TGTGCCAGCGATGACAGGTCCTACGAGCAGTACTTC.

The chain couples TRBV9 to TRBJ2-2; the D gene is possibly TRBD2 (6 bases). Per the germline V gene, CDR1 is SGDLS and CDR2 is YYNGEE. Deletions cut 0 bases from V and 6 bases from J, with 12 bases between. The CDR3 totals 15 residues. CDR3 DNA: TGTGCCAGCAGCGTAGCTACGACTAGATCCGGGGAGCTGTTTTTT. Translated, it gives CASSVATTRSGELFF.

This chain uses TRBV24-1 with TRBJ2-7, with D tentatively TRBD1 or TRBD2 (5 bases each). This CDR3 has 12 residues. The V and J ends lost 9 bases and 3 bases respectively, with 11 bases between them. Germline values: CDR1 KGHDR, CDR2 SFDVKD. The CDR3: CATEGYNYEQYF. The CDR3, as DNA: TGTGCCACCGAGGGGTACAACTACGAGCAGTACTTC.